The 31 T cell receptor beta chains in this list originate from one sample, sequenced in a study of CD8 T cells in cerebrospinal fluid in Alzheimer's disease. Reprocessing the 10x single-cell sequencing reads, TCRdb reports a single entry for every CDR3 protein and omits DNA. This sample's table has approximately 1,500 distinct CDR3 sequences. Material: cerebrospinal fluid. These receptors all come from a human donor with mild cognitive impairment.

The chain joins TRBV10-3 to TRBJ2-1; lacking DNA, the TRBD1 call made by TCRdb goes unchecked. Germline assignment: CDR1 ENHRY and CDR2 SYGVKD. The CDR3 is 13 amino acids. The CDR3 sequence is CAIRQDGYNEQFF.

This clonotype is labeled medium-sized (0.01 to 0.1%) based on frequency. The CDR3: CASTGTGVYNEQFF. The chain couples TRBV2 to TRBJ2-1; TCRdb designates TRBD1, a call that cannot be tested without DNA. The CDR3 loop spans 14 amino acids. The germline V gene has CDR1 SNHLY and CDR2 FYNNEI.

This clonotype is labeled medium-sized based on frequency. The V and J genes are TRBV20-1 and TRBJ2-7; TCRdb outputs TRBD2, but without DNA this stays unchecked. The CDR3 spans 16 residues. The V gene's germline CDR1 is DFQATT and CDR2 SNEGSKA (reference sequence). The chain's CDR3 is CSAGGDLRDSTYEQYF.

This clonotype counts as medium-sized by frequency. The chain joins TRBV7-7 to TRBJ2-1; TCRdb returns TRBD1, unconfirmable since there is no DNA. The germline V gene has CDR1 SSHAT and CDR2 FNYEAQ (reference sequence). The CDR3 totals 14 residues. This CDR3 reads CASSLGPTTNEQFF.

This chain connects TRBV20-1 to TRBJ2-7; TCRdb proposes TRBD2, but this gene call is untestable without DNA. Per germline, CDR1 DFQATT and CDR2 SNEGSKA (reference sequence). This CDR3 region has 17 residues. CDR3 sequence: CSARDWRGGYISYEQYF.

This chain joins TRBV7-9 and TRBJ1-2; TCRdb lists TRBD1, though no DNA is available to test this call. From germline, CDR1 is SEHNR and CDR2 FQNEAQ (reference sequence). There are 14 residues in the CDR3. CDR3 protein: CASSSTGTAHGYTF. Based on the CDR3 plus reference TRBV7-9 and TRBJ1-2, the full variable domain is DTGVSQNPRHKITKRGQNVTFRCDPISEHNRLYWYRQTLGQGPEFLTYFQNEAQLEKSRLLSDRFSAERPKGSFSTLEIQRTEQGDSAMYLCASSSTGTAHGYTFGSGTRLTVV.

Its frequency marks this clonotype as large. This chain connects TRBV6-6 to TRBJ2-5. The germline V gene encodes CDR1 MNHNY and CDR2 SVGAGI (reference sequence). The CDR3 consists of 11 residues. CDR3 sequence reads: CASSGMKTQYF.

This clonotype is classed as medium-sized (0.01 to 0.1%) by frequency. The J gene is TRBJ1-2, the V gene TRBV29-1; with no DNA, the TCRdb D assignment of TRBD1 cannot be verified. In germline, CDR1 is SQVTM, CDR2 ANQGSEA. The CDR3 loop spans 12 amino acids. CDR3 amino acids: CSVGQGYYGYTF.

This clonotype is called medium-sized based on its frequency. The chain employs TRBV10-3 and TRBJ2-3. The CDR3 extends over 11 amino acids. The germline V gene encodes CDR1 ENHRY and CDR2 SYGVKD. The CDR3 protein is CAISRTDTQYF.

Its frequency marks this clonotype as large. V usage is TRBV7-8 and J usage is TRBJ2-5. The CDR3 spans 12 residues. Germline V gene data show CDR1 as SGHVS and CDR2 as FQNEAQ. The CDR3: CASSQMEETQYF.

This clonotype is labeled medium-sized based on frequency. This chain joins TRBV5-4 and TRBJ2-5; absent DNA, TCRdb's TRBD2 call cannot be checked. The CDR3 consists of 14 residues. CDR1 and CDR2 (germline): SGHNT, YYREEE (reference sequence). The CDR3 sequence: CASSPGAGEETQYF.

This clonotype is called large based on its frequency. The CDR3 is CAWSVISRGLNEQFF. This sequence joins TRBV30 and TRBJ2-1; the D call from TCRdb, TRBD1, cannot be confirmed without DNA. Germline CDR1 is GTSNPN and CDR2 is SVGIG (reference sequence). The CDR3 loop spans 15 amino acids.

By frequency, this clonotype is medium-sized. This chain joins TRBV10-2 and TRBJ2-1; TCRdb outputs TRBD1, but without DNA this stays unchecked. This CDR3 contains 14 residues. In germline, CDR1 is WSHSY, CDR2 SAAADI. CDR3 sequence: CASMTGLIYNEQFF.

This clonotype is classed as medium-sized by frequency. The rearrangement links TRBV21-1 to TRBJ2-5; TCRdb returns TRBD1, unconfirmable since there is no DNA. TRBV21-1 is reported as a pseudogene. CDR3 length equals 13 residues. CDR3 in amino acids: CASWTGDEETQYF.

This clonotype ranks as medium-sized in terms of frequency. The rearrangement joins TRBV14 to TRBJ1-5. This CDR3 spans 13 amino acids. Germline CDR1 and CDR2: SGHDN and FVKESK. The CDR3 protein is CASSQSTNQPQHF.

J is TRBJ2-3 and V is TRBV6-2 or TRBV6-3; TCRdb indicates TRBD2, and absent DNA this call remains unverified. This CDR3 spans 17 amino acids. In germline, CDR1 is MNHEY, CDR2 SVGEGT. The CDR3 loop reads CASSYLAGGQWTDTQYF.

This clonotype counts as hyperexpanded by frequency. The CDR3 sequence: CASSTGQGDEQFF. The rearrangement uses TRBV5-8 and TRBJ2-1; the D gene TCRdb calls, TRBD1, cannot be checked with no DNA. The CDR3 spans 13 residues. The germline gives CDR1 SGHTS, CDR2 YDEGEE.

The J gene is TRBJ2-3, the V gene TRBV5-6; TCRdb selects TRBD1, and the lack of DNA leaves this call unchecked. Germline V lookup: CDR1 SGHDT, CDR2 YYEEEE. The CDR3 contains 12 residues. CDR3 loop: CASSREWGPQYF.

This clonotype shows up as medium-sized by frequency. The chain employs TRBV7-6 and TRBJ2-7; the TCRdb D gene call, TRBD1, has no DNA to confirm it. This CDR3 has 14 residues. CDR1 and CDR2 (germline): SGHVS, FNYEAQ. CDR3 amino acids: CASSPSGGAGEQYF.

The chain is built from TRBV20-1 and TRBJ2-3. This CDR3 spans 13 amino acids. In germline, CDR1 is DFQATT, CDR2 SNEGSKA (reference sequence). CDR3 loop: CSAREMGRDTQYF.

This clonotype counts as medium-sized (0.01 to 0.1%) by frequency. The gene calls are TRBV7-9 and TRBJ2-2. Germline assignment: CDR1 SEHNR and CDR2 FQNEAQ (reference sequence). The CDR3 extends over 16 amino acids. The CDR3 protein is CASSSSRTANTGELFF.

This clonotype is large by frequency. The rearrangement uses TRBV6-5 and TRBJ2-1; TCRdb's D call, TRBD1, is unchecked because there is no DNA. CDR1 MNHEY and CDR2 SVGAGI come from the germline V gene. The CDR3 totals 13 residues. CDR3 region: CASSSGGYREQFF.

The chain is built from TRBV13 and TRBJ1-1; with no DNA, the TCRdb D assignment of TRBD1 cannot be verified. CDR1 PRHDT and CDR2 FYEKMQ come from the germline V gene (reference sequence). This CDR3 is built from 14 residues. The CDR3 reads CASSDRDRYTEAFF.

Its frequency marks this clonotype as large. V and J are TRBV28 and TRBJ2-7; TCRdb returns TRBD1, unconfirmable since there is no DNA. The CDR3 is 14 amino acids. Germline-derived CDR1 and CDR2 are MDHEN and SYDVKM. CDR3 in amino acids: CASSGGTGSYEQYF.

Its frequency marks this clonotype as medium-sized. This rearrangement joins TRBV28 to TRBJ1-4. The CDR3 runs 13 residues. Germline V gives CDR1 MDHEN, CDR2 SYDVKM. This chain's CDR3 is CASSQGRNEKLFF.

The chain combines TRBV15 with TRBJ1-1. Germline-derived CDR1 and CDR2 are LNHNV and YYDKDF (reference sequence). The CDR3 spans 17 residues. The CDR3 spells CATSRDRRGSQVAEAFF.

The chain uses TRBV28 and TRBJ1-4. The CDR3 covers 15 residues. From germline, CDR1 is MDHEN and CDR2 SYDVKM. CDR3 sequence: CASSLHGATNEKLFF.

V usage is TRBV6-5 and J usage is TRBJ1-3; with no DNA, the TCRdb D assignment of TRBD1 cannot be verified. From germline, CDR1 is MNHEY and CDR2 SVGAGI. This CDR3 has 14 residues. CDR3 residues: CASSSPGIGNTIYF.

This clonotype counts as medium-sized (0.01 to 0.1%) by frequency. This chain connects TRBV25-1 to TRBJ2-2; TCRdb lists TRBD1, though no DNA is available to test this call. CDR1 and CDR2 (germline): MGHDK, SYGVNS. The CDR3 is 15 residues long. CDR3 protein: CATGIGTGNTGELFF.

In terms of frequency, this clonotype is medium-sized. V and J are TRBV7-9 and TRBJ1-2. The CDR3 spans 12 residues. The V gene's germline CDR1 is SEHNR and CDR2 FQNEAQ (reference sequence). This CDR3 reads CASSPSSYGYTF.

Judged by frequency, this clonotype is medium-sized. This chain joins TRBV20-1 and TRBJ1-1; TCRdb lists TRBD1, though no DNA is available to test this call. Germline V gene data show CDR1 as DFQATT and CDR2 as SNEGSKA (reference sequence). This CDR3 has 16 residues. The CDR3 sequence is CSARDATAGVGTEAFF.